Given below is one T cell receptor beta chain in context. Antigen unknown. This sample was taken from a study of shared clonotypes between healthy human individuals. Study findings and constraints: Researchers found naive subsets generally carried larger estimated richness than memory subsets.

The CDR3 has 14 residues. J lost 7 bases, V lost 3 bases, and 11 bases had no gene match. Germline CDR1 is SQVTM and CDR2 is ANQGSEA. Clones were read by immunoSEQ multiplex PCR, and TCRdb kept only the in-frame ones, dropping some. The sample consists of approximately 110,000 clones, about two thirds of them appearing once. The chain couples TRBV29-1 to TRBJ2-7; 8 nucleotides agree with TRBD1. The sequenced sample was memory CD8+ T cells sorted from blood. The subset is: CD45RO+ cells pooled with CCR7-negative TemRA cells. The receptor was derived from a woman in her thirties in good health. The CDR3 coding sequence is TGCAGCGTTGAGACCGGACAGGGTCTGAAAGAGCAGTACTTC. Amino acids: CSVETGQGLKEQYF.